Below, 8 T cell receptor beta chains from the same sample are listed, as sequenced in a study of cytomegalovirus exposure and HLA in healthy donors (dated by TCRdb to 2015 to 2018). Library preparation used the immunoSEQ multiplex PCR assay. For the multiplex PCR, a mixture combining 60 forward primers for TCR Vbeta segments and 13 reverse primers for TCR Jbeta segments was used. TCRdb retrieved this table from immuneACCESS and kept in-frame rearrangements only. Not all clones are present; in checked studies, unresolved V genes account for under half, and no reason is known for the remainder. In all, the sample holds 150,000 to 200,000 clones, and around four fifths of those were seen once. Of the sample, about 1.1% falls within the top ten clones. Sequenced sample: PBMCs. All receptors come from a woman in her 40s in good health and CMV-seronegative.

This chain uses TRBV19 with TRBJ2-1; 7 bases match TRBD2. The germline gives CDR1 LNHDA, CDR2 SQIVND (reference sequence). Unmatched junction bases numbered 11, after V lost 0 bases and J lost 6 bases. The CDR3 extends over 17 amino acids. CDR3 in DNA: TGTGCCAGTAGTATAGACCCGCATCGGGAGGAATCCAATGAGCAGTTCTTC. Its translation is CASSIDPHREESNEQFF.

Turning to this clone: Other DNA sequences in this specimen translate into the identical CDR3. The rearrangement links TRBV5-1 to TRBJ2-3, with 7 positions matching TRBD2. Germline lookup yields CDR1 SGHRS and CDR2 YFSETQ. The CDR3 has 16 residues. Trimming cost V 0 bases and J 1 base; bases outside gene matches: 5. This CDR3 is CASSLAGTSGTDTQYF. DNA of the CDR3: TGCGCCAGCAGCTTGGCCGGAACTAGCGGCACAGATACGCAGTATTTT. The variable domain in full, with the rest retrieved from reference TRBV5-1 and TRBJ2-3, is KAGVTQTPRYLIKTRGQQVTLSCSPISGHRSVSWYQQTPGQGLQFLFEYFSETQRNKGNFPGRFSGRQFSNSRSEMNVSTLELGDSALYLCASSLAGTSGTDTQYFGPGTRLTVL.

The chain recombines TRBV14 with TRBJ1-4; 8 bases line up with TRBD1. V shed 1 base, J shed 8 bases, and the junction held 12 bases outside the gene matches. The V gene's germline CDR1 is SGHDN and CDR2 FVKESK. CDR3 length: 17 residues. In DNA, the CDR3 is TGTGCCAGCAGCCAAGTCCGGGTTTGGACAGGGAAAGAAAAACTGTTTTTT. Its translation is CASSQVRVWTGKEKLFF.

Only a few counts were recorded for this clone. The CDR3 region has the DNA TGCAGCGTTCGGGGGGCTTTGGCGAACGAGCAGTTCTTC. Residues: CSVRGALANEQFF. V and J are TRBV29-1 and TRBJ2-1; D might be TRBD2 (7 bases). The V and J ends lost 5 bases and 10 bases respectively, with 18 bases between them. Germline CDR1 SQVTM, CDR2 ANQGSEA. The CDR3 runs to 13 residues.

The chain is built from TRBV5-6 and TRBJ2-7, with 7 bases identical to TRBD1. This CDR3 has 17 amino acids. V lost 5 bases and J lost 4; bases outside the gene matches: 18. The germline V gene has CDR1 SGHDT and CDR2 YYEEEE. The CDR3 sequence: CASSTTLGGVSTYEQYV. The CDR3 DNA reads TGTGCCAGCAGTACTACCCTAGGGGGCGTGTCCACATACGAGCAGTACGTC.

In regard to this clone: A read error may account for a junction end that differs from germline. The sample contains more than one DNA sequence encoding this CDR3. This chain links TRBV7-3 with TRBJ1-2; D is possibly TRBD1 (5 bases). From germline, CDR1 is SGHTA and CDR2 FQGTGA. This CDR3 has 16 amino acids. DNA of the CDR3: TGCGCCAGCAGCCTCCGATTAGGCGGGACCTCGAGGGGCTACACCTTC. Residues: CASSLRLGGTSRGYTF.

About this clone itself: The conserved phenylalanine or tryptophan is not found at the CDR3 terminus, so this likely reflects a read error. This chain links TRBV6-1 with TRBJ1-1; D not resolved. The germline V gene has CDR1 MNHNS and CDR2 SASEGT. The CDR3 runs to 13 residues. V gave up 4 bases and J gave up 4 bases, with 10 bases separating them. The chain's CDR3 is CASSGQVRTEAFL. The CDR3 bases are TGTGCCAGCAGTGGCCAGGTCCGCACTGAAGCTTTCCTT.

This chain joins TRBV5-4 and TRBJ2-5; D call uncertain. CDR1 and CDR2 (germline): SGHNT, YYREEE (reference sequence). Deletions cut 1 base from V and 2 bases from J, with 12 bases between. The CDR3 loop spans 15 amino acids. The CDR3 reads CASSLSSGSQETQYF. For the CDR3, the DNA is TGTGCCAGCAGCTTGTCCTCCGGGTCTCAAGAGACCCAGTACTTC.